The table lists the clone carrying this T cell receptor beta chain with many counts. Its antigen is unidentified. PBMCs were density-gradient isolated from roughly 9.5 ml fresh blood. These data are taken from a study of Graves' ophthalmopathy and Graves' hyperthyroidism. Amplification of TCR beta CDR3 regions used RNA transcripts. The first round was an RT-PCR with HTBI primers, and the second round was a multiplex PCR. Each CDR3 protein gets one entry after TCRdb re-called the multiplex PCR reads with MiXCR. The table has approximately 330,000 distinct CDR3 sequences, 17% seen once; the top ten hold 10% to 15%. Broader study findings: Sensitivity of roughly 71% and specificity of 72% to 80% were achieved by the model that predicted ophthalmopathy progression.

The source material was peripheral blood. This receptor was obtained from an adult man with Graves' ophthalmopathy.

The CDR3 sequence is CASSFRTATWDNQPQHF. The CDR3 nucleotides read TGTGCCAGCAGTTTTCGGACCGCAACATGGGACAATCAGCCCCAGCATTTT. The J gene is TRBJ1-5, the V gene TRBV12-3 or TRBV12-4; D remains ambiguous. CDR3 length: 17 residues. V was trimmed by 3 bases and J by 3 bases, leaving 18 bases between them.